The 4 T cell receptor beta chains below come from one sample, sequenced in a study of memory B cells and T cells in multiple sclerosis. Libraries were prepared by immunoSEQ multiplex PCR; TCRdb keeps only in-frame clonotypes and omits some of them. The table has 46,000 or so clones, over 75% seen once; the top ten hold approximately 1.2%. The antigens for these receptors are not known. Stimulus-free culture yielded autoproliferating CFSE-dim and non-proliferating CFSE-high T cells, each sequenced separately. About 50 million CFSE-labeled PBMCs were cultured 7 to 8 days unstimulated, then replicate wells were pooled. Material: PBMCs from blood kept in culture. All receptors derive from a human donor with multiple sclerosis.

In the case of this clone: Other DNA sequences in this specimen translate into the identical CDR3. This chain uses TRBV5-6 with TRBJ2-5; 7 bases are a match to TRBD1. The CDR3 length is 15 residues. With V trimmed by 3 bases and J by 5 bases, 10 bases remained unmatched. Germline CDR1 is SGHDT and CDR2 is YYEEEE. CDR3 loop: CASSYRGPDFETQYF. As DNA, the CDR3 is TGTGCCAGCAGCTATAGGGGGCCCGATTTCGAGACCCAGTACTTC.

J is TRBJ1-2 and V is TRBV30; D remains unclear. Germline V gene sequence: CDR1 GTSNPN, CDR2 SVGIG (reference sequence). The V end was cut by 6 bases, the J end by 5 bases, with 16 bases between. This CDR3 has 13 residues. The CDR3 DNA reads TGTGCCTGCCGTCCAATGAGCGAGTATGGCTACACCTTC. It specifies CACRPMSEYGYTF.

By sample fraction, this clone is large. The chain employs TRBV19 and TRBJ2-7; D remains unclear. The germline V gene encodes CDR1 LNHDA and CDR2 SQIVND (reference sequence). The CDR3 is 13 residues long. The germline V and J ends were trimmed by 5 bases and 1 base, with 9 bases remaining between them. The CDR3 loop is CASSRLQSYEQYF. The CDR3 DNA follows: TGTGCCAGTAGTCGGTTACAATCCTACGAGCAGTACTTC. Complete variable domain (other parts from reference TRBV19 and TRBJ2-7): DGGITQSPKYLFRKEGQNVTLSCEQNLNHDAMYWYRQDPGQGLRLIYYSQIVNDFQKGDIAEGYSVSREKKESFPLTVTSAQKNPTAFYLCASSRLQSYEQYFGPGTRLTVT.

This sequence joins TRBV6-8 and TRBJ1-6; D may be TRBD1 (5 bases). This CDR3 comprises 16 residues. Per the germline V gene, CDR1 is MNHGY and CDR2 is SAAAGT. Trimming stripped 7 bases from V and 2 bases from J, with 15 bases between. Here the CDR3 reads CASNLLGATYNSPLHF. As DNA, the CDR3 is TGTGCCAGCAACTTGCTTGGGGCTACCTATAATTCACCCCTCCACTTT.